The clone carrying this TCR beta chain has at least ten counts. Its antigen is as yet unknown. This entry belongs to a study of regulatory T cells in long-lasting Graves disease. Broader study findings: The study found lower TCR diversity in persistent Graves' patients than in newly diagnosed ones. Analyses excluded thyroid tissue, covering peripheral blood alone.

In building TCR beta libraries, iRepertoire HTBI primers were used together with Arm-PCR of CDR3 regions. Via MiXCR, TCRdb re-called the multiplex PCR reads, giving one row per CDR3 protein. The table lists 450,000 to 600,000 distinct CDR3 sequences, about 17% of them singletons, with about 12% in the top ten. Germline-derived CDR1 and CDR2 are MNHEY and SMNVEV (reference sequence). The CDR3 extends over 15 amino acids. V gave up 6 bases and J gave up 8 bases, with 20 bases separating them. Sample time point: newly diagnosed GD, antithyroid drugs for less than 3 months. Generation of the TCR library employed RNA extracted from PBMCs. These data were also reused for a study on T cells in Graves' hyperthyroidism and ophthalmopathy. As that report states: Uncontrolled infection, other autoimmune disease, pregnancy and lactation each barred patients from inclusion.

The sequencing here drew on peripheral blood mononuclear cells (PBMCs), taken at new diagnosis, from a patient treated with antithyroid drugs. The chain joins TRBV27 to TRBJ2-1, with D tentatively TRBD1 (6 bases). The receptor was derived from a man aged 40-50 years with Graves disease. This CDR3 reads CASSTSDRFRDEQFF. The DNA of the CDR3 is TGTGCCAGCAGCACCTCTGACAGGTTTAGGGATGAGCAGTTCTTC.